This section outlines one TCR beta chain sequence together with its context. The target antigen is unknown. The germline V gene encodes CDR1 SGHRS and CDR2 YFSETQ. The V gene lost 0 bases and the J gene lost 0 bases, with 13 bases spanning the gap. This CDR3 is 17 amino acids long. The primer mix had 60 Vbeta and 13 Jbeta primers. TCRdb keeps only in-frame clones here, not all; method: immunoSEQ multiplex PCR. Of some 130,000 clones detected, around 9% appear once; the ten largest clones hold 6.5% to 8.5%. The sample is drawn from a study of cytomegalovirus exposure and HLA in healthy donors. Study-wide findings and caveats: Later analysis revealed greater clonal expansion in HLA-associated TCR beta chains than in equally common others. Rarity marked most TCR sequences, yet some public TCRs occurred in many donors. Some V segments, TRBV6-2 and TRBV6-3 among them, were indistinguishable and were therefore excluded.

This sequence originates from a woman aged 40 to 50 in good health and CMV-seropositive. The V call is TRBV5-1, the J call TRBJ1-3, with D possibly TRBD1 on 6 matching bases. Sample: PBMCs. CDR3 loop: CASSLGGGPSSGNTIYF. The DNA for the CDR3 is TGCGCCAGCAGCTTGGGTGGGGGCCCCAGCTCTGGAAACACCATATATTTT.